The 25 T cell receptor beta chains listed next were all sequenced from one sample in a study of identical twins. TCRdb re-called the 5' RACE reads with MiXCR, one entry per CDR3 protein. Of about 530,000 distinct CDR3 sequences listed, about 20% were seen once; the top ten hold 0.4% to 0.6%. This sample also appeared in a second study, on yellow fever vaccine responses in identical twins.

Sequencing input: CD4+ T cells sorted from blood. These receptors were collected from a young woman in good health.

CDR3 nucleotides: TGCGCCAGCAGCTTGGCCCCTAGCGGGGACAACAATGAGCAGTTCTTC. Translating gives CASSLAPSGDNNEQFF. V is TRBV5-1 and J is TRBJ2-1; 9 bases are shared with TRBD2. Germline V gene data show CDR1 as SGHRS and CDR2 as YFSETQ. CDR3 length equals 16 residues. After removal of 0 bases from V and 5 bases from J, the junction contained 6 bases not matched to a gene.

This clonotype has only a few counts. The chain employs TRBV15 and TRBJ2-1; TRBD2 matches 7 bases. The CDR3 is 15 residues long. CDR1 and CDR2 from the germline V gene are LNHNV and YYDKDF (reference sequence). V shed 1 base, J shed 7 bases, and the junction held 7 bases outside the gene matches. The CDR3 DNA reads as TGTGCCACCAGCAGAGTCGGGACTAACGTGAATGAGCAGTTCTTC. Protein: CATSRVGTNVNEQFF.

This clonotype was counted between two and nine times. CDR3 amino acids: CASKLDGDGSPLHF. The CDR3 region has the DNA TGCGCCAGCAAATTGGATGGTGATGGGTCACCCCTCCACTTT. This rearrangement joins TRBV5-1 to TRBJ1-6; D unresolved. The CDR3 extends over 14 amino acids. Deletions cut 6 bases from V and 10 bases from J, with 17 bases between. CDR1 is SGHRS and CDR2 is YFSETQ in the germline V gene.

V is TRBV20-1 and J is TRBJ1-1, with D maybe TRBD1 (6 bases). Germline-derived CDR1 and CDR2 are DFQATT and SNEGSKA (reference sequence). The CDR3 is 14 amino acids. V lost 2 bases to trimming and J lost 0 bases, with 10 bases between them. CDR3 sequence (DNA): TGCAGTGCTAGAAACAGGGTTCTGAACACTGAAGCTTTCTTT. It specifies CSARNRVLNTEAFF.

CDR3 nucleotide sequence: TGCAGTGCTAGAACTGGCGGGACACCGAACACCGGGGAGCTGTTTTTT. Its translation is CSARTGGTPNTGELFF. The chain carries TRBV20-1 and TRBJ2-2; either TRBD1 or TRBD2 may fit D (6 bases each). The germline CDR1 and CDR2 sequences are DFQATT and SNEGSKA (reference sequence). This CDR3 comprises 16 residues. Trimming shortened V by 2 bases and J by 0 bases, and 13 bases separated the two germline ends.

In its sample, this clonotype was seen a few times. This rearrangement joins TRBV10-3 to TRBJ2-1; D gene uncertain. The germline V gene has CDR1 ENHRY and CDR2 SYGVKD. This CDR3 contains 14 residues. V gave up 3 bases and J gave up 7 bases, with 13 bases separating them. CDR3 sequence (DNA): TGTGCCATCAGTGACACCGAACGACTTAATGAGCAGTTCTTC. It translates to CAISDTERLNEQFF.

This clonotype has just a few counts. The chain is built from TRBV4-1 and TRBJ2-7; D tentatively reads TRBD1 or TRBD2 (6 bases each). V was trimmed by 2 bases and J by 5 bases, leaving 22 bases between them. This CDR3 has 17 amino acids. Germline V lookup: CDR1 MGHRA, CDR2 YSYEKL. CDR3 sequence: CASSQTFTGTPGDEQYF. In DNA form, the CDR3 reads TGCGCCAGCAGCCAAACCTTCACAGGGACCCCGGGGGACGAGCAGTACTTC.

This clonotype was recorded once. The V gene is TRBV15, the J gene TRBJ2-3; 8 bases match TRBD1. The CDR3 runs 21 residues. V was pared by 1 base and J by 0 bases, with 18 bases of the junction left unmatched. CDR1 is LNHNV, CDR2 YYDKDF, per germline (reference sequence). CDR3 region: CATSRGQGQAGTPTSTDTQYF. The CDR3 DNA is TGTGCCACCAGCAGAGGCCAGGGACAGGCGGGTACTCCGACTAGCACAGATACGCAGTATTTT.

The rearrangement uses TRBV7-9 and TRBJ2-3, with D perhaps matching TRBD1 (6 bases). The V end was cut by 5 bases, the J end by 0 bases, with 15 bases between. CDR1 is SEHNR and CDR2 is FQNEAQ in the germline V gene (reference sequence). This CDR3 contains 16 residues. In DNA form, the CDR3 reads TGTGCCAGCAGCCTTTTAGGGGGTTTTAGCACAGATACGCAGTATTTT. Amino acids: CASSLLGGFSTDTQYF.

This clonotype occurred a few times. V is TRBV3-1 and J is TRBJ1-1; 8 bases align to TRBD1. Germline V gives CDR1 LGHDT, CDR2 YNNKEL (reference sequence). This CDR3 comprises 15 residues. Trimming removed 4 bases from V and 5 bases from J; junction bases left unmatched: 9. CDR3 protein: CASSPNSGGATEAFF. The CDR3 nucleotides read TGTGCCAGCAGCCCAAACTCAGGGGGCGCGACTGAAGCTTTCTTT.

The chain combines TRBV27 with TRBJ2-7; no clear D. From germline, CDR1 is MNHEY and CDR2 SMNVEV (reference sequence). The CDR3 has 15 amino acids. Trimming took off 2 bases at V and 1 base at J, with 12 bases between the two ends. The CDR3 spells CASSLGRIASYEQYF. In DNA form, the CDR3 reads TGTGCCAGCAGTTTAGGCAGAATCGCATCCTACGAGCAGTACTTC.

The chain links TRBV12-3 or TRBV12-4 to TRBJ1-4, with D possibly matching TRBD1 (6 bases). V lost 6 bases, J lost 4 bases, and 9 bases lay in between. The CDR3 runs 13 residues. The CDR3 DNA reads TGTGCCAGCAGAGGACAGTTTAATGAAAAACTGTTTTTT. It yields the protein CASRGQFNEKLFF.

In this sample, this clonotype turned up a few times. This rearrangement joins TRBV27 to TRBJ2-5; D not certain. CDR3 length equals 12 residues. Germline-derived CDR1 and CDR2 are MNHEY and SMNVEV (reference sequence). V lost 4 bases to trimming and J lost 5 bases, with 8 bases between them. The CDR3 DNA is TGTGCCAGCAGTTCAATCGGGGAGACCCAGTACTTC. Protein product: CASSSIGETQYF.

This clonotype was recorded at least ten times. V usage is TRBV12-3 or TRBV12-4 and J usage is TRBJ1-1, with TRBD1 as a possible D gene (5 bases). The CDR3 spans 14 residues. V gave up 3 bases and J gave up 2 bases, with 10 bases separating them. This chain's CDR3 is CASSFGTANTEAFF. In nucleotides, the CDR3 is TGTGCCAGCAGTTTCGGGACGGCAAACACTGAAGCTTTCTTT.

A few counts support this clonotype. The V gene is TRBV3-1, the J gene TRBJ2-7; TRBD2 matches at 11 bases. From germline, CDR1 is LGHDT and CDR2 YNNKEL (reference sequence). The CDR3 runs 14 residues. Trimming took 5 bases from V and 3 from J; bases not matched to a gene: 3. In DNA, the CDR3 is TGTGCCAGCAGCGCGGGGACTAGCGGCTACGAGCAGTACTTC. Translated: CASSAGTSGYEQYF.

The sample holds a few counts of this clonotype. The chain has TRBV18 and TRBJ2-3; D not certain. Germline V lookup: CDR1 KGHSH, CDR2 LQKENI. This CDR3 is 17 amino acids long. V lost 2 bases and J lost 1, with 16 bases in between. CDR3 protein: CASSPISRSSGTDTQYF. DNA of the CDR3: TGTGCCAGCTCACCAATTTCCCGTAGTTCCGGCACAGATACGCAGTATTTT.

J is TRBJ2-2 and V is TRBV11-3; 7 bases line up with TRBD1. The CDR3 sequence is 15 residues long. With V trimmed by 7 bases and J by 3 bases, 8 bases remained unmatched. In germline, CDR1 is SGHNT, CDR2 YENEEA. DNA of the CDR3: TGTGCCAGCAACCCGGCCAGGGGGTACACCGGGGAGCTGTTTTTT. It is translated as CASNPARGYTGELFF.

This clonotype was observed once. The rearrangement joins TRBV9 to TRBJ2-3; 10 bases line up with TRBD2. Germline CDR1 reads SGDLS; CDR2 reads YYNGEE. Germline trimming cut 3 bases from V and 8 bases from J; bases unmatched to any gene: 12. CDR3 length: 16 residues. CDR3 loop: CASSEQPSGSFGTQYF. CDR3 DNA sequence: TGTGCCAGCAGCGAACAACCTAGCGGGAGCTTCGGTACGCAGTATTTT.

This clonotype was observed a handful of times. CDR3 in amino acids: CASSRSGASYNEQFF. In DNA, the CDR3 is TGTGCCAGCAGTCGCAGCGGGGCCTCCTACAATGAGCAGTTCTTC. The chain joins TRBV12-3 or TRBV12-4 to TRBJ2-1; 7 bases agree with TRBD2. The V gene end was trimmed by 5 bases and the J gene end by 0 bases; junction bases not matched to a gene: 4. The CDR3 contains 15 residues.

The chain employs TRBV10-2 and TRBJ2-7, with TRBD1 as a possible D gene (7 bases). The germline gives CDR1 WSHSY, CDR2 SAAADI. This CDR3 spans 15 amino acids. V gave up 5 bases and J gave up 4 bases, with 18 bases separating them. The CDR3 DNA is TGCGCCAGCAGTACGGGGGACAGAGGATCGTACGAGCAGTACGTC. Translating gives CASSTGDRGSYEQYV.

The rearrangement links TRBV6-5 to TRBJ1-5; D might be TRBD1 (6 bases). The V end was cut by 2 bases, the J end by 2 bases, with 16 bases between. Germline values: CDR1 MNHEY, CDR2 SVGAGI. The CDR3 has 17 residues. CDR3 sequence (DNA): TGTGCCAGCAGTTACCGGGACACCGGGGGCGGCAATCAGCCCCAGCATTTT. Protein: CASSYRDTGGGNQPQHF.

The chain uses TRBV11-2 and TRBJ2-5; 8 nucleotides align to TRBD2. V gave up 5 bases and J gave up 7 bases; unmatched junction bases: 21. CDR1 SGHAT and CDR2 FQNNGV come from the germline V gene. This CDR3 spans 18 amino acids. This CDR3 reads CASSPRGGSGTVLGTQYF. The CDR3 bases are TGTGCCAGCAGCCCCCGGGGAGGTAGCGGGACGGTACTTGGGACCCAGTACTTC.

This clonotype occurred a few times. This rearrangement joins TRBV3-1 to TRBJ1-1; D unclear. CDR1 and CDR2 from the germline V gene are LGHDT and YNNKEL (reference sequence). V gave up 1 base and J gave up 0 bases, with 9 bases separating them. The CDR3 covers 15 residues. CDR3 protein: CASSQGPVLNTEAFF. DNA of the CDR3: TGTGCCAGCAGCCAAGGTCCAGTGTTGAACACTGAAGCTTTCTTT.

CDR3 loop: CASSDSGRGSEGYTF. The CDR3 coding sequence is TGTGCCAGCAGTGACTCAGGCAGGGGGAGTGAAGGCTACACCTTC. The chain links TRBV6-4 to TRBJ1-2; 7 nucleotides agree with TRBD1. Losses at the gene ends were 0 bases for V and 8 bases for J; bases not matched to a gene: 9. Germline assignment: CDR1 MRHNA and CDR2 SNTAGT. The CDR3 has 15 amino acids.

The chain uses TRBV11-2 and TRBJ2-3, with a weak D call TRBD1 (5 bases). V was shortened by 0 bases and J by 2 bases, with 9 bases between the two germline ends. The CDR3 contains 15 residues. CDR1 is SGHAT, CDR2 FQNNGV, per germline. The DNA of the CDR3 is TGTGCCAGCAGCTTAGATCGACAGTACACAGATACGCAGTATTTT. It is translated as CASSLDRQYTDTQYF.